This T cell receptor (beta chain) appears in the sequencing data of a study of response to subunit inactivated influenza vaccine. The study's findings and limits: Researchers suggested that each seasonal influenza vaccination recruits few new T cells.

Germline values: CDR1 KGHSH, CDR2 LQKENI. There are 17 residues in the CDR3. V dropped 1 base and J dropped 4; count of bases not matched to a gene: 8. This clonotype was observed a single time. Antigen unknown. MiXCR, run by TCRdb on the RT-PCR reads, gives a single entry per CDR3 protein. The sample lists 650,000 to 700,000 distinct CDR3 sequences, about 15% seen once, with around 10% in the top ten. Sequenced material: PBMCs from blood, taken roughly 12 days after vaccination. The rearrangement joins TRBV18 to TRBJ2-1, with 9 bases fitting TRBD2. The source is a man in his forties or fifties who received an inactivated influenza vaccine. The CDR3 here is CASSPLGASGIYNEQFF. The CDR3 DNA reads TGTGCCAGCTCACCACTGGGGGCTAGCGGGATATACAATGAGCAGTTCTTC.